This entry lists 2 T cell receptor beta chains sequenced from one sample in a study of T cell repertoires and HLA-DP antigens. Measured with immunoSEQ multiplex PCR; TCRdb has only the in-frame clones, and not every one. The sample includes around 90,000 clones, about nine tenths of them seen just once. These receptors' antigens are unknown. The sequencing input was CD4+ T cells from PBMCs. The source of these receptors is a man aged 50-59 years in good health and CMV-seronegative.

The chain joins TRBV20-1 to TRBJ2-7; D is ambiguous. This CDR3 spans 11 amino acids. V shed 2 bases and J shed 2 bases, with 4 bases lying between them. In germline, CDR1 is DFQATT, CDR2 SNEGSKA (reference sequence). CDR3 in amino acids: CSARQAYEQYF. The CDR3 region has the DNA TGCAGTGCTAGACAAGCCTACGAGCAGTACTTC.

The chain employs TRBV7-9 and TRBJ2-7, with D unclear. The CDR3 runs to 14 residues. The V and J ends lost 4 bases and 1 base respectively, with 11 bases between them. The germline gives CDR1 SEHNR, CDR2 FQNEAQ (reference sequence). The CDR3 loop reads CASSYGTASYEQYF. In DNA form, the CDR3 reads TGTGCCAGCAGCTACGGCACGGCATCCTACGAGCAGTACTTC.